The rows below give T cell receptor beta chains drawn from one sample of a study of blood T cell repertoires in COVID-19. Clones were read by immunoSEQ multiplex PCR, and TCRdb kept only the in-frame ones, dropping some. The sample yields around 130,000 clones, about 84% seen once. The specimen sequenced was peripheral blood. All receptors come from a man aged 55 to 70 with acute or convalescent COVID-19. The CDR3 runs from the conserved cysteine through the conserved F or W. Fields, in order: clone size, V gene, D gene, J gene, CDR3 protein, CDR3 DNA. D genes are given only for firm matches. A row's size may be missing; if present it is once, few, many or a size class.

>NA|TRBV5-1|TRBD2|TRBJ2-1
CASSLELAGYNEQFF
TGCGCCAGCAGCTTGGAACTAGCGGGCTACAATGAGCAGTTCTTC
>NA|TRBV7-9|NA|TRBJ2-5
CASSLGTPSQETQYF
TGTGCCAGCAGCCTAGGGACACCATCCCAAGAGACCCAGTACTTC
>few|TRBV19|NA|TRBJ2-1
CASSIGRGDEQFF
TGTGCCAGTAGTATAGGCAGGGGGGATGAGCAGTTCTTC
>NA|TRBV14|TRBD2|TRBJ2-1
CASSQGTSGANEQFF
TGTGCCAGCAGCCAAGGGACTAGCGGAGCCAATGAGCAGTTCTTC
>NA|TRBV4-3|NA|TRBJ1-1
CASSQEEGTEAFF
TGCGCCAGCAGCCAAGAGGAGGGCACTGAAGCTTTCTTT
>once|TRBV5-4|NA|TRBJ2-6
CASSLSGGSSGANVLTF
TGTGCCAGCAGCTTATCTGGAGGGTCCTCTGGGGCCAACGTCCTGACTTTC
>NA|TRBV7-9|NA|TRBJ2-7
CASSGNEQYF
TGTGCCAGCAGTGGCAACGAGCAGTACTTC
>NA|TRBV28|NA|TRBJ1-3
CASSLVRDSTGNTIYF
TGTGCCAGCAGTTTAGTGAGGGACTCCACTGGAAACACCATATATTTT
>NA|TRBV14|NA|TRBJ2-7
CASSQVVGLGGREQYF
TGTGCCAGCAGCCAAGTTGTAGGACTCGGGGGACGAGAGCAGTACTTC
>few|TRBV7-2|TRBD2|TRBJ2-1
CASRKGLAGESEQFF
TGTGCCAGCAGGAAGGGACTAGCGGGAGAAAGTGAGCAGTTCTTC
>NA|TRBV5-8|TRBD2|TRBJ2-5
CASSSVVAGQETQYF
TGTGCCAGCAGCTCCGTGGTAGCGGGTCAAGAGACCCAGTACTTC
>NA|TRBV9|NA|TRBJ2-1
CASTPGLSYNEQFF
TGTGCCAGCACCCCGGGACTCAGCTACAATGAGCAGTTCTTC
>NA|TRBV2|NA|TRBJ2-7
CASSEGWGSYEQYF
TGTGCCAGCAGTGAAGGTTGGGGCAGCTACGAGCAGTACTTC
>NA|TRBV5-1|TRBD1|TRBJ1-2
CASSQPTGANYGYTF
TGCGCCAGCAGCCAACCGACAGGGGCGAACTATGGCTACACCTTC
>NA|TRBV6-5|NA|TRBJ2-1
CASSTVGGGEQFF
TGTGCCAGCAGTACCGTGGGAGGGGGTGAGCAGTTCTTC
>few|TRBV20-1|NA|TRBJ2-1
CSARFDNEQFF
TGCAGTGCTAGGTTCGACAATGAGCAGTTCTTC
>NA|TRBV30|NA|TRBJ1-1
CAWSVQSNTEAFF
TGTGCCTGGAGTGTACAGTCGAACACTGAAGCTTTCTTT
>once|TRBV7-6|NA|TRBJ1-5
CASSSGVGQPQHF
TGTGCCAGCAGCTCGGGTGTAGGTCAGCCCCAGCATTTT
>few|TRBV6-6|TRBD2|TRBJ2-2
CASTRLLSGSAGELFF
TGTGCCAGCACCCGACTTCTTAGCGGGAGCGCCGGGGAGCTGTTTTTT
>NA|TRBV7-9|TRBD1|TRBJ1-4
CASSSEHNAQGRNEKLFF
TGTGCCAGCAGCTCTGAACATAATGCACAGGGGCGGAATGAAAAACTGTTTTTT
>NA|TRBV27|TRBD2|TRBJ2-3
CASSLSPAGLTDTQYF
TGTGCCAGCAGTTTAAGCCCAGCGGGGCTCACAGATACGCAGTATTTT
>NA|TRBV7-2|TRBD2|TRBJ2-7
CASSLEASGSSSYEQYF
TGTGCCAGCAGCTTAGAAGCAAGCGGGAGTTCCTCCTACGAGCAGTACTTC
>NA|TRBV11-2|TRBD2|TRBJ2-2
CASSSPAGVFTGELFF
TGTGCCAGCAGCTCTCCAGCGGGAGTGTTCACCGGGGAGCTGTTTTTT
>NA|TRBV4-3|TRBD1|TRBJ2-1
CASSARGSYNEQFF
TGCGCCAGCAGCGCCAGGGGGTCCTACAATGAGCAGTTCTTC
>once|TRBV27|TRBD1|TRBJ1-1
CASSLDRDTEAFF
TGTGCCAGCAGTCTAGACAGGGACACTGAAGCTTTCTTT
>NA|TRBV19|TRBD1|TRBJ1-2
CASSRGGQGAHGYTF
TGTGCCAGTAGTAGAGGAGGACAGGGGGCGCATGGCTACACCTTC
>few|TRBV24-1|TRBD1|TRBJ2-5
CATSGRQGIGETQYF
TGTGCCACCAGTGGGAGACAGGGGATCGGAGAGACCCAGTACTTC
>NA|TRBV6-5|TRBD2|TRBJ2-7
CASSQPGLAAYEQYF
TGTGCCAGCAGTCAACCGGGACTAGCGGCCTACGAGCAGTACTTC
>NA|TRBV18|TRBD2|TRBJ2-1
CASSPPGGRIYNEQFF
TGTGCCAGCTCACCACCGGGCGGGAGGATCTACAATGAGCAGTTCTTC
>NA|TRBV29-1|TRBD1|TRBJ1-1
CSVRRDRGGTEAFF
TGCAGCGTTAGACGGGACAGGGGGGGCACTGAAGCTTTCTTT
>NA|TRBV27|TRBD1|TRBJ1-6
CASRWTGENSPLHF
TGTGCCAGCCGCTGGACAGGAGAAAATTCACCCCTCCACTTT
>NA|TRBV5-4|NA|TRBJ2-6
CASSVSSGANVLTF
TGTGCCAGCAGCGTATCCTCTGGGGCCAACGTCCTGACTTTC
>NA|TRBV19|TRBD2|TRBJ2-5
CASSLSTSGIGETQYF
TGTGCCAGTAGCCTGAGTACTAGCGGGATAGGAGAGACCCAGTACTTC
>NA|TRBV28|TRBD2|TRBJ2-7
CASSFAGLAGAEQYF
TGTGCCAGCAGTTTCGCGGGACTAGCGGGAGCAGAGCAGTACTTC
>NA|TRBV24-1|TRBD2|TRBJ2-3
CATSGSGSRTDTQYF
TGTGCCACCAGTGGTAGCGGGAGCCGCACAGATACGCAGTATTTT
>NA|TRBV6-1|NA|TRBJ2-7
CASSEDRYPYEQYF
TGTGCCAGCAGTGAAGACAGGTACCCCTACGAGCAGTACTTC
>NA|TRBV2|NA|TRBJ1-2
CASSAYRDNYGYTF
TGTGCCAGCAGTGCCTACAGGGACAACTATGGCTACACCTTC
>NA|TRBV28|TRBD1|TRBJ1-4
CASIQGPGGEKLFF
TGTGCCAGCATACAGGGGCCCGGGGGTGAAAAACTGTTTTTT
>NA|TRBV6-5|TRBD1|TRBJ2-7
CASSYSRDRDYEQYF
TGTGCCAGCAGTTACTCCCGGGACAGGGACTACGAGCAGTACTTC
>NA|TRBV9|TRBD1|TRBJ1-1
CASSVDEVGQFEAFF
TGTGCCAGCAGCGTAGATGAGGTGGGACAGTTTGAAGCTTTCTTT